The 29 T cell receptor beta chains below all came from one sample that was sequenced in a study of cytomegalovirus exposure and HLA in healthy donors. It was with 60 Vbeta and 13 Jbeta primers that the PCR ran. Generated by immunoSEQ multiplex PCR, the TCRdb table keeps only in-frame clones and is missing some. The sample shows about 150,000 clones, about 80% of them seen only once. Sequenced material: PBMCs. All receptors derive from a man aged 40-49 years in good health and CMV-seronegative.

This chain links TRBV5-4 with TRBJ2-3, with D unclear. In germline, CDR1 is SGHNT, CDR2 YYREEE (reference sequence). V shed 2 bases and J shed 3 bases, with 10 bases lying between them. The CDR3 is 14 residues long. The CDR3 reads CASSFVLATDTQYF. The CDR3 DNA reads as TGTGCCAGCAGCTTCGTCCTGGCTACAGATACGCAGTATTTT.

The chain recombines TRBV28 with TRBJ2-5; TRBD2 matches at 11 bases. The CDR3 consists of 15 residues. Germline CDR1 reads MDHEN; CDR2 reads SYDVKM. J gave up 11 bases and V 5 bases, and 13 bases lay outside the gene matches. The CDR3: CASSTLAGGPWEQYF. The DNA of the CDR3 is TGTGCCAGCAGTACTTTAGCGGGAGGGCCATGGGAGCAGTACTTC.

This clone was counted only a few times. This chain uses TRBV7-2 with TRBJ2-3; D is unresolved. The V end was cut by 5 bases, the J end by 3 bases, with 3 bases between. The germline CDR1 and CDR2 sequences are SGHTA and FQGNSA. This CDR3 has 11 amino acids. CDR3 protein: CASSQTDTQYF. The CDR3 DNA is TGTGCCAGCAGCCAGACAGATACGCAGTATTTT.

Concerning this clone itself: One end of the junction fails to match germline, which may point to a read error. The chain uses TRBV29-1 and TRBJ2-4; no clear D. Germline V gene sequence: CDR1 SQVTM, CDR2 ANQGSEA. This CDR3 spans 11 amino acids. The CDR3 region is CSVAVKNSQYF. The CDR3 DNA follows: TGCAGCGTTGCTGTCAAAAACAGTCAGTACTTC.

This chain joins TRBV5-1 and TRBJ2-5; possible D gene TRBD1, 5 bases. The CDR3 has 14 residues. CDR1 and CDR2 (germline): SGHRS, YFSETQ. V lost 0 bases and J 2 bases, leaving 8 bases between the germline ends. The CDR3 region is CASSLEYRQETQYF. The CDR3 region has the DNA TGCGCCAGCAGCTTGGAGTACAGGCAAGAGACCCAGTACTTC.

In this sample, this clone turned up a few times. The chain employs TRBV11-3 and TRBJ2-7; 7 bases are a match to TRBD1. V shed 3 bases, J shed 6 bases, and the junction held 5 bases outside the gene matches. The germline gives CDR1 SGHNT, CDR2 YENEEA. CDR3 length: 13 residues. CDR3 nucleotide sequence: TGTGCCAGCAGCTTCGACAGGGATGGCGAGCAGTACTTC. This gives the protein CASSFDRDGEQYF.

The chain recombines TRBV11-3 with TRBJ2-3; 11 bases map to TRBD2. Germline CDR1 is SGHNT and CDR2 is YENEEA. V gave up 5 bases and J gave up 4 bases; unmatched junction bases: 8. The CDR3 has 16 amino acids. CDR3 sequence reads: CASSHRTSGGADTQYF. CDR3 DNA: TGTGCCAGCAGCCACAGAACTAGCGGGGGAGCAGATACGCAGTATTTT.

This clone was observed once. The gene calls are TRBV5-6 and TRBJ2-7; D is uncertain. V was shortened by 2 bases and J by 6 bases, with 9 bases between the two germline ends. CDR3 length: 12 amino acids. CDR1 SGHDT and CDR2 YYEEEE come from the germline V gene. The CDR3 DNA is TGTGCCAGCAGCTTAGTGTCGAGCGAGCAGTACTTC. Translation gives CASSLVSSEQYF.

This chain uses TRBV27 with TRBJ2-7, with TRBD1 matching 7 bases. The germline CDR1 and CDR2 sequences are MNHEY and SMNVEV (reference sequence). Trimming removed 5 bases from V and 1 base from J; junction bases left unmatched: 5. This CDR3 comprises 14 residues. The CDR3 region is CASSRRQGSYEQYF. DNA of the CDR3: TGTGCCAGCAGTCGAAGACAGGGTTCCTACGAGCAGTACTTC.

This clone was detected a few times. The J gene is TRBJ2-7, the V gene TRBV7-9; tentative D call: TRBD1 (6 bases). V was shortened by 8 bases and J by 3 bases, with 11 bases between the two germline ends. CDR3 length: 12 amino acids. Germline-derived CDR1 and CDR2 are SEHNR and FQNEAQ (reference sequence). The DNA of the CDR3 is TGTGCCAGCGCCGGGGACAACTACGAGCAGTACTTC. Its translation: CASAGDNYEQYF.

Here the CDR3 reads CASSLDPGHYEQYF. The CDR3 nucleotides are TGTGCCAGCTCACTTGATCCGGGACACTACGAGCAGTACTTC. The rearrangement uses TRBV18 and TRBJ2-7; maybe TRBD1 (6 bases). Germline lookup yields CDR1 KGHSH and CDR2 LQKENI. The CDR3 has 14 amino acids. V was shortened by 4 bases and J by 3 bases, with 13 bases between the two germline ends.

The chain uses TRBV28 and TRBJ2-1; D is perhaps TRBD1 (6 bases). V was cut by 5 bases and J by 0 bases, with 23 bases left in between. From germline, CDR1 is MDHEN and CDR2 SYDVKM. The CDR3 has 19 residues. The CDR3 reads CASSARDILFWVSYNEQFF. DNA for the CDR3: TGTGCCAGCAGTGCCCGGGACATACTATTCTGGGTCTCCTACAATGAGCAGTTCTTC.

The J gene is TRBJ1-1, the V gene TRBV7-2; D is uncertain. The CDR3 runs 15 residues. Trimming cost V 7 bases and J 2 bases, with 17 bases left between them. The V gene's germline CDR1 is SGHTA and CDR2 FQGNSA. The CDR3 here is CASITPGVPNTEAFF. The CDR3 DNA sequence: TGTGCCAGCATCACCCCCGGGGTCCCAAACACTGAAGCTTTCTTT.

The table lists this clone with a count of one. The chain couples TRBV9 to TRBJ2-7, with unresolved D. This CDR3 comprises 14 residues. Germline values: CDR1 SGDLS, CDR2 YYNGEE. V was pared by 0 bases and J by 0 bases, with 7 bases between. CDR3 amino acids: CASSVGQTSYEQYF. The CDR3 nucleotides read TGTGCCAGCAGCGTAGGGCAAACCTCCTACGAGCAGTACTTC.

This clone was counted only a few times. V and J are TRBV9 and TRBJ2-3, with 7 bases lining up with TRBD1. This CDR3 comprises 15 residues. Germline lookup yields CDR1 SGDLS and CDR2 YYNGEE. J lost 0 bases, V lost 0 bases, and 1 base had no gene match. CDR3 amino acids: CASSVDRGSTDTQYF. The DNA of the CDR3 is TGTGCCAGCAGCGTAGACAGGGGTAGCACAGATACGCAGTATTTT.

The rearrangement uses TRBV28 and TRBJ2-7; 7 bases are a match to TRBD1. CDR3 length equals 15 residues. Losses at the gene ends were 2 bases for V and 3 bases for J; bases not matched to a gene: 7. Germline assignment: CDR1 MDHEN and CDR2 SYDVKM. CDR3 sequence (DNA): TGTGCCAGCAGTTTAATCGCTGGGACAGTCTACGAGCAGTACTTC. Translated: CASSLIAGTVYEQYF.

This clone showed up just a few times. J is TRBJ1-3 and V is TRBV6-1; maybe TRBD1 (6 bases). This CDR3 spans 15 amino acids. From germline, CDR1 is MNHNS and CDR2 SASEGT. The germline V and J ends were trimmed by 4 bases and 0 bases, with 10 bases remaining between them. CDR3 amino acids: CASSVRQVSGNTIYF. CDR3 in DNA: TGTGCCAGCAGTGTTCGACAGGTCTCTGGAAACACCATATATTTT.

The chain couples TRBV28 to TRBJ2-2; D possibly corresponds to TRBD2 (6 bases). The CDR3 spans 14 residues. The ends were cut back, 6 bases at V and 7 bases at J, with 15 bases in the middle. Germline CDR1 is MDHEN and CDR2 is SYDVKM. The CDR3 reads CASSSPGVSGELFF. DNA for the CDR3: TGTGCCAGCAGCTCCCCGGGGGTTAGCGGGGAGCTGTTTTTT.

The V call is TRBV7-9, the J call TRBJ1-5, with D possibly being TRBD1 (5 bases). Trimming pared 6 bases from V and 5 bases from J, leaving 14 bases between. This CDR3 has 14 residues. Germline V gene lookup returns CDR1 SEHNR and CDR2 FQNEAQ (reference sequence). The CDR3 here is CASRRQSRYQPQHF. The DNA for the CDR3 is TGTGCCAGCAGGAGACAGAGTCGGTATCAGCCCCAGCATTTT.

Details on this clone: The sample has other DNA sequences that encode this CDR3 too. The V call is TRBV7-9, the J call TRBJ2-4; unclear D gene. The length of the CDR3 is 16 residues. Germline lookup yields CDR1 SEHNR and CDR2 FQNEAQ (reference sequence). The germline V and J ends were trimmed by 2 bases and 3 bases, with 14 bases remaining between them. The CDR3 region has the DNA TGTGCCAGCAGCTTACTCCTTAGTGCTAACAAAAACATTCAGTACTTC. Its protein product is CASSLLLSANKNIQYF. Full variable domain (remainder filled in from reference TRBV7-9 and TRBJ2-4): DTGVSQNPRHKITKRGQNVTFRCDPISEHNRLYWYRQTLGQGPEFLTYFQNEAQLEKSRLLSDRFSAERPKGSFSTLEIQRTEQGDSAMYLCASSLLLSANKNIQYFGAGTRLSVL.

The chain couples TRBV6-1 to TRBJ2-3; a possible D gene is TRBD1 (6 bases). This CDR3 contains 15 residues. Trimming left V 7 bases short and J 0 bases short, with 14 bases between. Per germline, CDR1 MNHNS and CDR2 SASEGT. CDR3 sequence reads: CASTPPGASTDTQYF. The CDR3 DNA sequence: TGTGCCAGCACCCCACCAGGGGCCAGCACAGATACGCAGTATTTT.

The V call is TRBV2, the J call TRBJ2-1; TRBD2 matches 11 bases. CDR1 SNHLY and CDR2 FYNNEI come from the germline V gene. The CDR3 loop spans 14 amino acids. Trimming took 9 bases from V and 8 from J; bases not matched to a gene: 9. The CDR3, as DNA: TGTGCCAGTCTGGGACTAGCGGTTCGTGATGAGCAGTTCTTC. Translated: CASLGLAVRDEQFF. The full variable domain, completed using reference TRBV2 and TRBJ2-1, is EPEVTQTPSHQVTQMGQEVILRCVPISNHLYFYWYRQILGQKVEFLVSFYNNEISEKSEIFDDQFSVERPDGSNFTLKIRSTKLEDSAMYFCASLGLAVRDEQFFGPGTRLTVL.

The V call is TRBV6-5, the J call TRBJ1-2, with 9 positions matching TRBD1. CDR3 length equals 13 residues. V shed 6 bases, J shed 7 bases, and the junction held 6 bases outside the gene matches. CDR1 is MNHEY and CDR2 is SVGAGI in the germline V gene. DNA for the CDR3: TGTGCCAGCAGGGATCCGACAGGGGGTGGCTACACCTTC. It translates to CASRDPTGGGYTF.

The CDR3 DNA follows: TGTGCCTGGAGCAAAGGAGGAGCGAACATTCAGTACTTC. Amino acids: CAWSKGGANIQYF. This chain connects TRBV30 to TRBJ2-4, with D possibly being TRBD2 (5 bases). The CDR3 has 13 amino acids. Germline lookup yields CDR1 GTSNPN and CDR2 SVGIG (reference sequence). V was cut by 3 bases and J by 7 bases, with 13 bases left in between. The full variable domain, with the rest looked up from reference TRBV30 and TRBJ2-4, is SQTIHQWPATLVQPVGSPLSLECTVEGTSNPNLYWYRQAAGRGLQLLFYSVGIGQISSEVPQNLSASRPQDRQFILSSKKLLLSDSGFYLCAWSKGGANIQYFGAGTRLSVL.

The CDR3 protein is CASSSLDTFNEQFF. Written as DNA, the CDR3 is TGTGCCAGCAGTTCACTCGATACTTTCAATGAGCAGTTCTTC. J is TRBJ2-1 and V is TRBV27; no definite D call. The CDR3 runs 14 residues. V was shortened by 4 bases and J by 6 bases, with 13 bases between the two germline ends. Germline V gene sequence: CDR1 MNHEY, CDR2 SMNVEV (reference sequence).

V and J are TRBV29-1 and TRBJ1-2, with D possibly being TRBD1 (5 bases). V gave up 3 bases and J gave up 3 bases, with 8 bases separating them. The germline gives CDR1 SQVTM, CDR2 ANQGSEA. This CDR3 is 12 amino acids long. This CDR3 reads CSVEGGDYGYTF. Written as DNA, the CDR3 is TGCAGCGTTGAGGGGGGAGACTATGGCTACACCTTC.

This clone turned up a few times. The chain links TRBV2 to TRBJ2-7, with D possibly being TRBD2 (5 bases). Germline assignment: CDR1 SNHLY and CDR2 FYNNEI. CDR3 length: 11 amino acids. Trimming pared 6 bases from V and 6 bases from J, leaving 9 bases between. CDR3 sequence: CASSVTIEQYF. The CDR3 DNA follows: TGTGCCAGCAGCGTGACTATCGAGCAGTACTTC.

The V gene is TRBV25-1, the J gene TRBJ1-2; unclear D gene. The ends were cut back, 2 bases at V and 8 bases at J, with 6 bases in the middle. The CDR3 covers 11 residues. Germline V CDR1 and CDR2: MGHDK, SYGVNS. The CDR3 protein is CASSEHIGYTF. CDR3 bases: TGTGCCAGCAGTGAACACATCGGCTACACCTTC.

The chain is built from TRBV19 and TRBJ1-4; the match to TRBD1 covers 11 bases. The V gene's germline CDR1 is LNHDA and CDR2 SQIVND (reference sequence). CDR3 size: 15 residues. Unmatched junction bases numbered 10, after V lost 9 bases and J lost 7 bases. The CDR3 sequence is CASLPTGQGVEKLFF. CDR3 nucleotides: TGTGCCAGCCTACCCACGGGACAGGGGGTTGAAAAACTGTTTTTT.